The T cell receptor (beta chain) described here comes from a study of persistence of HIV-infected CD4 T cells. The V gene's germline CDR1 is LNHDA and CDR2 SQIVND (reference sequence). The length of the CDR3 is 15 residues. V was shortened by 6 bases and J by 3 bases, with 15 bases between the two germline ends. Stimulation used 10 ug/mL lysate from CMV-infected fibroblasts. CD40L/CD69 double-negative CD45RO-high memory CD4+ T cells were collected. Sequencing used immunoSEQ version 4 in survey mode. Only in-frame clones appear in the TCRdb table, and some are missing; sequencing was by immunoSEQ multiplex PCR. The sample shows roughly 32,000 clones, approximately 85% of them seen only once. A note on this clone: Its specificity is not known.

The sample consisted of CD4+ T cells sorted from PBMCs after roughly 18-hour stimulation, taken from a patient who received antiretroviral therapy. V usage is TRBV19 and J usage is TRBJ1-5, with D hard to call. The sequence derives from an adult man with HIV who was CMV-seropositive. The CDR3 protein is CASSPYLQYNQPQHF. The CDR3 DNA is TGTGCCAGTAGCCCATATCTCCAGTACAATCAGCCCCAGCATTTT.